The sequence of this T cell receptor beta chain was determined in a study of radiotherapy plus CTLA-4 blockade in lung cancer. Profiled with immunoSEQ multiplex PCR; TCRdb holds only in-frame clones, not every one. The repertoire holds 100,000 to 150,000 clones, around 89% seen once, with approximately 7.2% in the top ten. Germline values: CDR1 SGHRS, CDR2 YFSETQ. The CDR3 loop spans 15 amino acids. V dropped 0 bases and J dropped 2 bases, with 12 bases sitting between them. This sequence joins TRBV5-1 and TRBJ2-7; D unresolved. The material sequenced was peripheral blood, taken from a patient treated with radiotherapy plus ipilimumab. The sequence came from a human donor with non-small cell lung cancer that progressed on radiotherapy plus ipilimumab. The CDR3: CASSLDSLAPYEQYF. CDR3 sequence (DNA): TGCGCCAGCAGCTTGGATAGTCTCGCCCCCTACGAGCAGTACTTC.